This T cell receptor (beta chain) was observed in a study of T cell repertoires in cytomegalovirus infection. For the study at large: Both a matching HLA type and CMV infection were indicated by public TCR beta signatures.

The V segment lost 4 bases and the J segment 11 bases; nucleotides outside the gene matches: 15. CDR3 size: 16 residues. Germline loops: CDR1 MGHDK, CDR2 SYGVNS. One entry per CDR3 protein results from TCRdb running MiXCR on the reads. Here the sample spans hundreds of thousands of distinct CDR3 sequences, approximately 24% being singletons. V is TRBV25-1 and J is TRBJ1-4; 8 bases match TRBD1. This sequence was found in a human donor in good health (CMV status not recorded). Some clones in this sample may be carry-over from other donors' samples. Material: CD8+ T cells from PBMCs. Here the CDR3 DNA reads TGTGCCAGCAGTGTAAGGATCAGGCAGGGGGCTAAGAAACTGTTTTTT. Encoded protein: CASSVRIRQGAKKLFF.